The 8 T cell receptor beta chains in this list originate from one sample, sequenced in a study of breast tumors, draining lymph nodes, adjacent tissues. In TCRdb, the multiplex PCR reads were re-called with MiXCR into one record per CDR3 protein. The sample holds some 140,000 distinct CDR3 sequences; roughly 20% are singletons and the top ten take about 2%. Samples came from axillary lymph nodes draining the breast cancer. The sample was axillary lymph node tissue. These receptors all come from a female donor with breast cancer. Some clones in this sample may be carry-over from other donors' samples.

This clonotype occurred a few times. This chain connects TRBV18 to TRBJ2-2; D call uncertain. V dropped 3 bases and J dropped 5 bases, with 7 bases sitting between them. The germline V gene has CDR1 KGHSH and CDR2 LQKENI. This CDR3 has 13 amino acids. The DNA for the CDR3 is TGTGCCAGCTCACCTCAGAGGACCGGGGAGCTGTTTTTT. Encoded protein: CASSPQRTGELFF.

At least ten counts were recorded for this clonotype. The CDR3 protein is CASSLVSDEQFF. The CDR3 nucleotides read TGTGCCAGCAGCTTGGTAAGCGATGAGCAGTTCTTC. This chain links TRBV5-8 with TRBJ2-1; no firm D call. Germline-derived CDR1 and CDR2 are SGHTS and YDEGEE. Trimming left V 0 bases short and J 8 bases short, with 6 bases between. This CDR3 spans 12 amino acids.

This clonotype was seen at least ten times. This sequence joins TRBV6-5 and TRBJ1-3; D unresolved. In germline, CDR1 is MNHEY, CDR2 SVGAGI. The CDR3 spans 16 residues. V dropped 7 bases and J dropped 0 bases, with 16 bases sitting between them. The DNA of the CDR3 is TGTGCCAGCACCCGAGGGAGGCCGGACTCTGGAAACACCATATATTTT. Protein: CASTRGRPDSGNTIYF.

This clonotype was observed many times. The CDR3 spells CASSPPGVYNEQFF. The CDR3 bases are TGTGCCAGCAGCCCACCGGGAGTTTACAATGAGCAGTTCTTC. The chain recombines TRBV3-1 with TRBJ2-1; D is perhaps TRBD2 (6 bases). The V gene lost 4 bases and the J gene lost 4 bases, with 11 bases spanning the gap. The CDR3 extends over 14 amino acids. Per the germline V gene, CDR1 is LGHDT and CDR2 is YNNKEL (reference sequence).

Many counts were recorded for this clonotype. The chain combines TRBV7-9 with TRBJ2-7; weak D call: TRBD2 (6 bases). The V end was cut by 1 base, the J end by 1 base, with 11 bases between. The CDR3 runs 15 residues. The germline V gene encodes CDR1 SEHNR and CDR2 FQNEAQ (reference sequence). CDR3 sequence: CASSLERGRSYEQYF. In DNA form, the CDR3 reads TGTGCCAGCAGCTTAGAACGGGGGAGGTCCTACGAGCAGTACTTC.

This clonotype occurred a few times. This chain uses TRBV6-2 or TRBV6-3 with TRBJ2-1; either TRBD1 or TRBD2 may supply D (5 bases each). The germline V gene encodes CDR1 MNHEY and CDR2 SVGEGT. This CDR3 region has 13 residues. Trimming pared 4 bases from V and 7 bases from J, leaving 11 bases between. Here the CDR3 DNA reads TGTGCCAGCAGTTTGGGACGGCGAAATGAGCAGTTCTTC. Translating gives CASSLGRRNEQFF.

With respect to this clonotype: A much larger clone differs by one base, so this may be a read error. The chain uses TRBV6-1 and TRBJ2-1; 11 positions match TRBD2. The length of the CDR3 is 16 residues. The junction had 10 bases not matched to a gene; V was cut back by 11 bases and J by 1 base. The germline gives CDR1 MNHNS, CDR2 SASEGT. CDR3 region: CACTLSGRGSYNEQFF. The CDR3 DNA follows: TGTGCCTGTACTCTTAGCGGGAGGGGTTCCTACAATGAGCAGTTCTTC.

This clonotype was detected ten times or more. The J gene is TRBJ2-1, the V gene TRBV29-1, with 9 bases matching TRBD2. In germline, CDR1 is SQVTM, CDR2 ANQGSEA. Losses at the gene ends were 6 bases for V and 4 bases for J; bases not matched to a gene: 10. This CDR3 is built from 15 residues. This CDR3 reads CSVPKSSGGYNEQFF. DNA for the CDR3: TGCAGCGTGCCCAAGTCCAGCGGGGGGTACAATGAGCAGTTCTTC.